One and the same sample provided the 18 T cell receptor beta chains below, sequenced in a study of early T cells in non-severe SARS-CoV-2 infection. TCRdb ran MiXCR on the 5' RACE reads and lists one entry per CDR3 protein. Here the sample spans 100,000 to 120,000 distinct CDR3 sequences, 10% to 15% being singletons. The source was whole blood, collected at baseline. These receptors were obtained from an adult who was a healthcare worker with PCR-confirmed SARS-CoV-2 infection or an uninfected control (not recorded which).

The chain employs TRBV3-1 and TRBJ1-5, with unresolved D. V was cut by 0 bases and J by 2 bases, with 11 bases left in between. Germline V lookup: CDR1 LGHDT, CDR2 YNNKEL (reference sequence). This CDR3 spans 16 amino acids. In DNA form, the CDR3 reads TGTGCCAGCAGCCAAGACGGCAGTCTTGGCAATCAGCCCCAGCATTTT. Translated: CASSQDGSLGNQPQHF.

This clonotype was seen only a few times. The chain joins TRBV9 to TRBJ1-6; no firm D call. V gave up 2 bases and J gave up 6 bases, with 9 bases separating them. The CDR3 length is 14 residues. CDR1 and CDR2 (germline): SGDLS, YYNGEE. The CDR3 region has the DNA TGTGCCAGCAGCGTTTCTCAGTTTAATTCACCCCTCCACTTT. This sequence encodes CASSVSQFNSPLHF.

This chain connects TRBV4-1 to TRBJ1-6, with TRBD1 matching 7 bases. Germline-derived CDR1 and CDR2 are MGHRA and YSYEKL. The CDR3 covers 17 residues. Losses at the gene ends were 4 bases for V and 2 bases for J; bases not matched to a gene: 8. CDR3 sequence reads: CASSPYRTGTYNSPLHF. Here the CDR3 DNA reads TGCGCCAGCAGCCCGTACCGGACAGGAACCTATAATTCACCCCTCCACTTT.

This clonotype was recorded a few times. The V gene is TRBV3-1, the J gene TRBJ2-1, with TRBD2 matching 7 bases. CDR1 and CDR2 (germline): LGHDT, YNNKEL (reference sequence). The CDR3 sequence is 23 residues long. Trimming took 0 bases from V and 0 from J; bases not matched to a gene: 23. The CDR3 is CASSQDWVRAESVTGGSYNEQFF. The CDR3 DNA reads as TGTGCCAGCAGCCAAGATTGGGTTAGGGCCGAGTCGGTAACGGGAGGCTCCTACAATGAGCAGTTCTTC.

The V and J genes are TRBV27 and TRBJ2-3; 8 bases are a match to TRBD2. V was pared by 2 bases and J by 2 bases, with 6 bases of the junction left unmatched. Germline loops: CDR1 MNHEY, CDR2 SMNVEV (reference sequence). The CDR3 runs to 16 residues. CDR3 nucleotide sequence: TGTGCCAGCAGTTTAACTAGCGGAGCCCTCACAGATACGCAGTATTTT. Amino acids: CASSLTSGALTDTQYF.

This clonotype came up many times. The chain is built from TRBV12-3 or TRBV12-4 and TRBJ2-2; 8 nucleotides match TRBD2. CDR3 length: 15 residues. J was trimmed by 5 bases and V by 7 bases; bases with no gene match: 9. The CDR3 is CASTLRGGQTGELFF. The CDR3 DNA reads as TGTGCCAGCACCCTCCGGGGGGGGCAAACCGGGGAGCTGTTTTTT.

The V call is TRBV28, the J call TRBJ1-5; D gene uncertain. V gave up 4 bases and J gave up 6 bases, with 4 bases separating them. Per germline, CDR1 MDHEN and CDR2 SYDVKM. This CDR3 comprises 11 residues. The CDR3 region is CASSSRQPQHF. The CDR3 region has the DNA TGTGCCAGCAGTTCCCGTCAGCCCCAGCATTTT.

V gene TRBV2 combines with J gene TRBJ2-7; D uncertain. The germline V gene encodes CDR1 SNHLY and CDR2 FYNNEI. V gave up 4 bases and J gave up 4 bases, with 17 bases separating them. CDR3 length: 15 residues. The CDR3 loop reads CASSGPEQAIYEQYF. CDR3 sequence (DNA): TGTGCCAGCAGTGGCCCCGAACAAGCGATTTACGAGCAGTACTTC.

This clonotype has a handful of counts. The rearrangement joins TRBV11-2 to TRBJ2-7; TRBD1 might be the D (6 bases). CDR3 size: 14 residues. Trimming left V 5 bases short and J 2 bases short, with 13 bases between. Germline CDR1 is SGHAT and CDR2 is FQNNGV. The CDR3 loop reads CASSITGPPYEQYF. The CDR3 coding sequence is TGTGCCAGCAGCATTACAGGGCCCCCCTACGAGCAGTACTTC.

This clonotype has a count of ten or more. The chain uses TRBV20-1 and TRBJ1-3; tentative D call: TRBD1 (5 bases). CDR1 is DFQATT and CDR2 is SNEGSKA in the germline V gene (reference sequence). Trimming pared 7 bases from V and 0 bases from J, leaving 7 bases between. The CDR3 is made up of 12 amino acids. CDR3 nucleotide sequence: TGCAGTGGACAGAGCTCTGGAAACACCATATATTTT. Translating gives CSGQSSGNTIYF.

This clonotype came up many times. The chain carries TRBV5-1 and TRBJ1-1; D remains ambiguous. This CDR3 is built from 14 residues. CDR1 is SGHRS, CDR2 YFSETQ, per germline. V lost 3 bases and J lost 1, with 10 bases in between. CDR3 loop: CASSSANTNTEAFF. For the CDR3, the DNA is TGCGCCAGCAGCTCCGCGAATACGAACACTGAAGCTTTCTTT.

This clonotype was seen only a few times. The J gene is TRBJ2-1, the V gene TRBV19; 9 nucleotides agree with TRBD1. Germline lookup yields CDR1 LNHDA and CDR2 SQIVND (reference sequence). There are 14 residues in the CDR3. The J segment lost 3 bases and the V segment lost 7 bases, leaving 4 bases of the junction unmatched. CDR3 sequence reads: CASTGDRDYNEQFF. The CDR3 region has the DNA TGTGCCAGTACAGGGGACAGGGACTACAATGAGCAGTTCTTC.

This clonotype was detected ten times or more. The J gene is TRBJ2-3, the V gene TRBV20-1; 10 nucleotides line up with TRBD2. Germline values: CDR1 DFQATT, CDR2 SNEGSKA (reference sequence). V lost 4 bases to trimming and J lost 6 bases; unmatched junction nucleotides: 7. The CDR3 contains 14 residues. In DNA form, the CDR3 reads TGCAGTGCTAAAGTACCTAGCGGGGGTGATACGCAGTATTTT. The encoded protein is CSAKVPSGGDTQYF.

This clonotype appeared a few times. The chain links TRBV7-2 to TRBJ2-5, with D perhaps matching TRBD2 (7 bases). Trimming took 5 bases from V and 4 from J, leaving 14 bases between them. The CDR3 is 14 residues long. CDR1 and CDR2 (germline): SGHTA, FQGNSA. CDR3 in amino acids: CASSPGRGGETQYF. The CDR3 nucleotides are TGTGCCAGCAGCCCCGGAAGGGGGGGAGAGACCCAGTACTTC.

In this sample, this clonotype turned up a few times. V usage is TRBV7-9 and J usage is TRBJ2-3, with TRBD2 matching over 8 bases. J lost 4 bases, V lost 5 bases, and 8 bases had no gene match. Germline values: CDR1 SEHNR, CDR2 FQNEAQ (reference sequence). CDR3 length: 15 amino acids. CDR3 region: CASSPPGLGADTQYF. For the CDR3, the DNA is TGTGCCAGCAGCCCCCCGGGACTAGGGGCAGATACGCAGTATTTT.

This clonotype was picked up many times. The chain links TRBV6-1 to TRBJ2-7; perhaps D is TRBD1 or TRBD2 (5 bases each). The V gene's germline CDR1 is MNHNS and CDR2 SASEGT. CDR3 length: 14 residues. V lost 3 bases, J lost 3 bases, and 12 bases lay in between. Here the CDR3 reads CASSDRDGNYEQYF. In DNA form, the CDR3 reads TGTGCCAGCAGTGACCGGGACGGCAACTACGAGCAGTACTTC.

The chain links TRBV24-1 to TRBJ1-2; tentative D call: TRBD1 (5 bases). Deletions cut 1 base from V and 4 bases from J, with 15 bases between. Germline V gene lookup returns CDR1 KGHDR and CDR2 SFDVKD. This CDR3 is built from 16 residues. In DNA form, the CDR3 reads TGTGCCACCAGTGATTTCGGGGCAGGGATTTCCTATGGCTACACCTTC. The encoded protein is CATSDFGAGISYGYTF.

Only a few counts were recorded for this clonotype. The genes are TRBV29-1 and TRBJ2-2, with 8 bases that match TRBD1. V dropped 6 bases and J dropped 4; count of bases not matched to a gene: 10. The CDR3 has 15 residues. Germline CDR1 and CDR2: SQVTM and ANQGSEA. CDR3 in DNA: TGCAGCGTGTTTATCAGGGGGCGGACCACCGGGGAGCTGTTTTTT. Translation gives CSVFIRGRTTGELFF.